This is a list of T cell receptor beta chains from one sample in a study of blood T cell repertoires in COVID-19. Libraries were prepared by immunoSEQ multiplex PCR; TCRdb keeps only in-frame clonotypes and omits some of them. Among about 300,000 clones listed, about 81% were seen once. Sequencing was done on a sample of peripheral blood. The receptor source for this set is a human donor with COVID-19, enrolled during active disease. The donor label of this sample is uncertain. CDR3s leave out the opening cysteine and the closing phenylalanine or tryptophan.

j_gene: TRBJ2-3; v_gene: TRBV9; CDR3aa: ASSGLRADTQY
j_gene: TRBJ2-3; v_gene: TRBV19; CDR3aa: ASSGPGLAGGPVGLADTQY
j_gene: TRBJ1-2; v_gene: TRBV6-1; CDR3aa: ASSEFGGANYGYT
j_gene: TRBJ2-1; v_gene: TRBV20-1; CDR3aa: SASSTGDNEQF
j_gene: TRBJ2-5; v_gene: TRBV7-3; CDR3aa: ASSPTINQETQY
j_gene: TRBJ2-7; v_gene: TRBV19; CDR3aa: ASSHRDTTYEQY
j_gene: TRBJ2-1; v_gene: TRBV5-1; CDR3aa: ASSNAGGRNEQF
j_gene: TRBJ2-1; v_gene: TRBV30; CDR3aa: AWSVGLAGYNEQF
j_gene: TRBJ2-3; v_gene: TRBV5-1; CDR3aa: ASSLVYEAGTDTQY
j_gene: TRBJ1-3; v_gene: TRBV9; CDR3aa: ASSPGNSGNTIY
j_gene: TRBJ2-2; v_gene: TRBV4-1; CDR3aa: ASSQEPSVGTGELF
j_gene: TRBJ2-2; v_gene: TRBV30; CDR3aa: AWSPRRGELF
j_gene: TRBJ1-5; v_gene: TRBV7-2; CDR3aa: ASSLRGGHQPQH
j_gene: TRBJ2-3; v_gene: TRBV5-1; CDR3aa: ASSLAGGGSTDTQY
j_gene: TRBJ1-1; v_gene: TRBV12-3/TRBV12-4; CDR3aa: ASRRGMAEAF
j_gene: TRBJ2-1; v_gene: TRBV5-4; CDR3aa: ASSLVGGNNEQF
j_gene: TRBJ2-1; v_gene: TRBV18; CDR3aa: ASSPTVANNEQF
j_gene: TRBJ2-5; v_gene: TRBV11-2; CDR3aa: ASSPGLGQETQY
j_gene: TRBJ2-7; v_gene: TRBV10-1; CDR3aa: ASSERGFGEQY
j_gene: TRBJ2-1; v_gene: TRBV19; CDR3aa: ASSSPTGAPYNEQF
j_gene: TRBJ2-1; v_gene: TRBV9; CDR3aa: ASSEGLAGVYYNEQF
j_gene: TRBJ2-2; v_gene: TRBV4-3; CDR3aa: ASSQDLLAGGHGELF
j_gene: TRBJ1-5; v_gene: TRBV3-1/TRBV3-2; CDR3aa: ASSQDSTAGGTQH
j_gene: TRBJ2-3; v_gene: TRBV5-1; CDR3aa: ASSPFTDTQY
j_gene: TRBJ2-1; v_gene: TRBV19; CDR3aa: ASSSLATLDNEQF
j_gene: TRBJ1-5; v_gene: TRBV3-1/TRBV3-2; CDR3aa: ASSLTGGADQPQH
j_gene: TRBJ2-1; v_gene: TRBV7-3; CDR3aa: ASSLIPAGGSNEQF
j_gene: TRBJ1-2; v_gene: TRBV5-1; CDR3aa: ASSRADSDYGYT
j_gene: TRBJ2-5; v_gene: TRBV5-4; CDR3aa: ASSFPSGIQETQY
j_gene: TRBJ1-2; v_gene: TRBV28; CDR3aa: ASRTPGQIIYGYT
j_gene: TRBJ2-1; v_gene: TRBV21-1; CDR3aa: ASRGWRCDSSYNEQF
j_gene: TRBJ1-5; v_gene: TRBV7-2; CDR3aa: ASSFGTGADQPQH
j_gene: TRBJ2-1; v_gene: TRBV6-2/TRBV6-3; CDR3aa: ASSLALEQF
j_gene: TRBJ1-1; v_gene: TRBV28; CDR3aa: ASSLPPGLGDTEAF
j_gene: TRBJ2-3; v_gene: TRBV4-2; CDR3aa: ASSQDTQLAGPTDTQY
j_gene: TRBJ1-1; v_gene: TRBV19; CDR3aa: ASSQDRENTEAF
j_gene: TRBJ2-2; v_gene: TRBV7-3; CDR3aa: ASSRGGTGITGELF
j_gene: TRBJ1-3; v_gene: TRBV3-1/TRBV3-2; CDR3aa: ASSQDGGFGTIY
j_gene: TRBJ2-1; v_gene: TRBV7-2; CDR3aa: ASSRDGRASVDEQF
j_gene: TRBJ2-3; v_gene: TRBV6-4; CDR3aa: ASSLAGASDTQY
j_gene: TRBJ2-1; v_gene: TRBV6-2/TRBV6-3; CDR3aa: ASSYSPRILNEQF
j_gene: TRBJ1-1; v_gene: TRBV11-2; CDR3aa: ASSLDLPVIEAF
j_gene: TRBJ1-1; v_gene: TRBV6-2/TRBV6-3; CDR3aa: ASSYSGQGNTEAF
j_gene: TRBJ1-1; v_gene: TRBV29-1; CDR3aa: SVERGSNTEAF
j_gene: TRBJ2-1; v_gene: TRBV12-5; CDR3aa: ASALSLAGVPYNEQF